This TCR beta chain was obtained from a study of T cells in Graves' hyperthyroidism and ophthalmopathy. Broader study findings: Stable hyperthyroidism was separated from ophthalmopathy by a model based on 13 V-J features. Blood also carried most thyroid clonotypes expanded above 0.001.

This clonotype has a count of ten or more. Its antigen is not known. The V end lost 6 bases, the J end lost 1 base, and 16 bases lay between the germline ends. This CDR3 comprises 16 residues. Germline V gene lookup returns CDR1 MDHEN and CDR2 SYDVKM. Clinicians diagnosed patients from clinical symptoms, serum thyroxine and TRAb, thyroid ultrasound and orbital computed tomography. The PBMCs had their origin in 10 ml of fresh peripheral blood. RNA transcripts provided the source from which TCR beta CDR3 regions were amplified. The primer set for the first-round RT-PCR of the TCR CDR3 was HTBI. From the multiplex PCR reads, TCRdb called clonotypes with MiXCR, one entry per CDR3 protein. Of some 490,000 distinct CDR3 sequences in the sample, 15% to 20% were seen once.

The TCR originated in a woman in her twenties or thirties with Graves' ophthalmopathy. Source material: blood. The rearrangement joins TRBV28 to TRBJ1-5; D might be TRBD1 (6 bases). Written as DNA, the CDR3 is TGTGCCAGCAGACCTTCCGGACAGAGCAGCAATCAGCCCCAGCATTTT. The encoded protein is CASRPSGQSSNQPQHF.